A selection of T cell receptor beta chains follows, all from one sample in a study of cytomegalovirus exposure and HLA in healthy donors. Produced via immunoSEQ multiplex PCR; TCRdb's table is partial and in-frame only. The sample lists about 69,000 clones; around 76% were seen once. Sequenced material: PBMCs. These receptors all come from a man aged 18 to 30 in good health and CMV-seronegative. Both conserved end residues are part of each CDR3. A D gene is named only where the DNA matches it firmly. Rows give clone size only sometimes, using once, few, many, or a class for an expanded clone.

few	NA	TRBV27	TRBJ2-3	CASSLYRGGSTDTQYF	TGTGCCAGCAGTTTATACAGGGGGGGGAGCACAGATACGCAGTATTTT
NA	TRBD2	TRBV5-1	TRBJ2-1	CASSYSGGLTSEQFF	TGCGCCAGCAGCTATAGCGGGGGGCTAACGAGTGAGCAGTTCTTC
NA	NA	TRBV12-2	TRBJ2-1	CASRSPYGTGGYNEQFF	TGTGCAAGTCGCTCCCCCTACGGGACAGGGGGCTACAATGAGCAGTTCTTC
few	TRBD1	TRBV30	TRBJ2-3	CAWRTGTGDKLQYF	TGTGCCTGGAGGACGGGGACAGGGGATAAGTTGCAGTATTTT
NA	NA	TRBV15	TRBJ1-1	CATSRDINGEAFF	TGTGCCACCAGCAGAGATATAAACGGTGAAGCTTTCTTT
NA	NA	TRBV19	TRBJ1-5	CASSIGQSGQPQHF	TGTGCCAGTAGTATAGGGCAGTCAGGTCAGCCCCAGCATTTT
NA	TRBD2	TRBV29-1	TRBJ2-2	CSVERRGGNTGELFF	TGCAGCGTTGAAAGGCGCGGGGGGAACACCGGGGAGCTGTTTTTT
NA	TRBD1	TRBV4-2	TRBJ2-7	CASSRGTGETYEQYF	TGTGCCAGCAGCCGAGGGACAGGCGAAACCTACGAGCAGTACTTC
NA	NA	TRBV6-1	TRBJ1-3	CASRSLTLPGNTIYF	TGTGCCAGCAGATCACTGACTCTACCGGGAAACACCATATATTTT
NA	TRBD2	TRBV6-4	TRBJ2-1	CASSEASGSYNEQFF	TGTGCCAGCAGTGAAGCTAGCGGCTCCTACAATGAGCAGTTCTTC
NA	NA	TRBV7-9	TRBJ1-5	CASSPGAQNQPQHF	TGTGCCAGCAGCCCAGGGGCTCAAAATCAGCCCCAGCATTTT
NA	TRBD1	TRBV7-3	TRBJ2-2	CASSSQGANTGELFF	TGTGCCAGCAGTTCTCAGGGGGCGAACACCGGGGAGCTGTTTTTT
NA	TRBD1	TRBV9	TRBJ1-4	CASSGDRGRDLNEKLFF	TGTGCCAGCAGCGGAGACAGGGGGCGTGATTTAAATGAAAAACTGTTTTTT
once	TRBD2	TRBV4-2	TRBJ2-3	CASSQDKSGGSSTDTQYF	TGTGCCAGCAGCCAAGATAAAAGCGGGGGCTCTAGCACAGATACGCAGTATTTT
NA	TRBD1	TRBV5-1	TRBJ1-4	CASSAMKLWTGDEKLFF	TGCGCCAGCAGCGCGATGAAGCTCTGGACAGGGGATGAAAAACTGTTTTTT
NA	NA	TRBV6-1	TRBJ1-2	CASSEITNGYTF	TGTGCCAGCAGTGAAATAACAAATGGCTACACCTTC
NA	TRBD2	TRBV9	TRBJ2-7	CASSVDTTSGYEQYF	TGTGCCAGCAGCGTAGATACGACTAGCGGCTACGAGCAGTACTTC
once	TRBD2	TRBV6-5	TRBJ2-5	CASSYSSAGGPGEQYF	TGTGCCAGCAGTTACTCTTCCGCGGGGGGGCCTGGAGAGCAGTACTTC
NA	TRBD1	TRBV12-5	TRBJ1-4	CASRTGTADSTNEKLFF	TGTGCTAGTCGGACGGGGACAGCTGATTCAACTAATGAAAAACTGTTTTTT
NA	NA	TRBV28	TRBJ1-2	CASNERNYGYTF	TGTGCCAGCAATGAGCGAAACTATGGCTACACCTTC
few	TRBD1	TRBV27	TRBJ1-1	CASSLRQGFADTEAFF	TGTGCCAGCAGTTTACGACAGGGGTTTGCGGACACTGAAGCTTTCTTT
NA	TRBD2	TRBV2	TRBJ2-3	CASSERLAGTDTQYF	TGTGCCAGCAGTGAAAGACTAGCGGGCACAGATACGCAGTATTTT
few	TRBD1	TRBV30	TRBJ2-1	CAWSARGLEQFF	TGTGCCTGGAGTGCTAGGGGGCTTGAGCAGTTCTTC
once	TRBD2	TRBV19	TRBJ2-1	CATRRGGTYNEQFF	TGTGCCACCCGGCGCGGGGGAACCTACAATGAGCAGTTCTTC
NA	NA	TRBV7-2	TRBJ1-3	CASSLVTGNSGNTIYF	TGTGCCAGCAGCTTAGTAACGGGAAACTCTGGAAACACCATATATTTT
NA	NA	TRBV28	TRBJ1-1	CASSPYQTANTEAFF	TGTGCCAGCAGTCCCTACCAGACAGCGAACACTGAAGCTTTCTTT
NA	NA	TRBV5-6	TRBJ2-1	CASSLKQGRQFF	TGTGCCAGCAGCTTAAAACAGGGACGGCAGTTCTTC
NA	NA	TRBV28	TRBJ1-5	CASRRGSNQPQHF	TGTGCCAGCAGACGGGGGAGCAATCAGCCCCAGCATTTT
NA	NA	TRBV5-1	TRBJ2-3	CASRPGSDTQYF	TGCGCCAGCAGACCTGGCTCAGATACGCAGTATTTT
NA	NA	TRBV7-9	TRBJ1-5	CSSSLGSQPQHF	TGTTCCAGCAGCTTAGGCAGTCAGCCCCAGCATTTT
once	TRBD2	TRBV7-6	TRBJ2-3	CASSSLSGGANTDTQYF	TGTGCCAGCAGCTCCCTTAGCGGGGGGGCCAACACAGATACGCAGTATTTT
NA	TRBD2	TRBV7-3	TRBJ2-3	CASSLDGRGGGTDTQYF	TGTGCCAGCAGCTTAGATGGTCGCGGGGGTGGAACAGATACGCAGTATTTT
NA	TRBD1	TRBV6-6	TRBJ2-2	CASRKGQANTGELFF	TGTGCCAGCAGAAAAGGACAGGCTAACACCGGGGAGCTGTTTTTT
NA	TRBD1	TRBV29-1	TRBJ2-5	CSVALGQDRYQETQYF	TGCAGCGTTGCCCTTGGACAGGACAGGTACCAAGAGACCCAGTACTTC
once	NA	TRBV7-3	TRBJ2-2	CASSLGVARSGELFF	TGTGCCAGCAGCCTCGGGGTAGCGAGGTCCGGGGAGCTGTTTTTT
NA	NA	TRBV7-8	TRBJ2-1	CASSLEGGREQFF	TGTGCCAGCAGCTTAGAAGGGGGACGCGAGCAGTTCTTC
once	TRBD2	TRBV5-4	TRBJ2-5	CASSFSGVETQYF	TGTGCCAGCAGCTTCAGCGGGGTAGAGACCCAGTACTTC
NA	NA	TRBV7-9	TRBJ1-2	CASGQNTGYYGYTF	TGTGCCAGCGGGCAGAATACAGGGTACTATGGCTACACCTTC
NA	TRBD1	TRBV7-3	TRBJ1-6	CASSLDRGLGSPLHF	TGTGCCAGCAGCTTAGACAGGGGGCTCGGATCACCCCTCCACTTT
NA	TRBD1	TRBV15	TRBJ1-4	CATSREATGGVGNEKLFF	TGTGCCACCAGCAGAGAAGCGACAGGGGGCGTAGGTAATGAAAAACTGTTTTTT
NA	TRBD2	TRBV27	TRBJ2-7	CASSFGTSGGYEQYF	TGTGCCAGCAGTTTCGGGACTAGCGGGGGCTACGAGCAGTACTTC
NA	TRBD1	TRBV29-1	TRBJ1-1	CSARQGSTNTEAFF	TGCAGCGCCCGACAGGGGTCAACGAACACTGAAGCTTTCTTT
NA	NA	TRBV5-1	TRBJ1-4	CASSRQLQEKLFF	TGCGCCAGCAGTCGCCAGTTGCAGGAAAAACTGTTTTTT
once	TRBD2	TRBV9	TRBJ2-5	CASSVGLAGARETQYF	TGTGCCAGCAGCGTAGGTTTAGCGGGGGCCCGGGAGACCCAGTACTTC
NA	NA	TRBV7-9	TRBJ1-1	CASGRRAGNTEAFF	TGTGCCAGCGGCCGGAGGGCGGGGAACACTGAAGCTTTCTTT
NA	NA	TRBV6-5	TRBJ2-7	CASSPGFRYEQYF	TGTGCCAGCAGCCCGGGATTTCGCTACGAGCAGTACTTC
NA	TRBD1	TRBV27	TRBJ2-5	CASSLSGDRQETQYF	TGTGCCAGCAGTTTATCGGGGGACAGGCAAGAGACCCAGTACTTC
NA	TRBD2	TRBV18	TRBJ2-3	CASSPLGGDTDTQYF	TGTGCCAGCTCACCACTCGGGGGGGACACAGATACGCAGTATTTT
NA	NA	TRBV4-3	TRBJ2-2	CASSQDNAGYTGELFF	TGCGCCAGCAGCCAAGATAACGCGGGGTACACCGGGGAGCTGTTTTTT
few	NA	TRBV9	TRBJ1-5	CASSVAAGSQPQHF	TGTGCCAGCAGCGTAGCGGCGGGTTCACAGCCCCAGCATTTT
NA	NA	TRBV7-9	TRBJ2-3	CASSLRRTSTDTQYF	TGTGCCAGCAGCTTGAGGAGGACGAGCACAGATACGCAGTATTTT